Described below is a single T cell receptor (beta chain) sequence and its context. This sample is part of a study of control samples from healthy donors and cancer patients. This CDR3 contains 15 residues. Profiled with immunoSEQ multiplex PCR; TCRdb holds only in-frame clones, not every one. The data contain about 85,000 clones, roughly nine tenths of them singletons. This receptor was identified in a man between 45 and 60 years old in good health. The chain links TRBV7-5 to TRBJ1-2. TRBV7-5 is recorded as a pseudogene. The specimen sequenced was blood. CDR3 protein: CARDPPRRANYGYTF. CDR3 DNA sequence: TGTGCCAGGGACCCTCCTCGTAGAGCTAACTATGGCTACACCTTC.